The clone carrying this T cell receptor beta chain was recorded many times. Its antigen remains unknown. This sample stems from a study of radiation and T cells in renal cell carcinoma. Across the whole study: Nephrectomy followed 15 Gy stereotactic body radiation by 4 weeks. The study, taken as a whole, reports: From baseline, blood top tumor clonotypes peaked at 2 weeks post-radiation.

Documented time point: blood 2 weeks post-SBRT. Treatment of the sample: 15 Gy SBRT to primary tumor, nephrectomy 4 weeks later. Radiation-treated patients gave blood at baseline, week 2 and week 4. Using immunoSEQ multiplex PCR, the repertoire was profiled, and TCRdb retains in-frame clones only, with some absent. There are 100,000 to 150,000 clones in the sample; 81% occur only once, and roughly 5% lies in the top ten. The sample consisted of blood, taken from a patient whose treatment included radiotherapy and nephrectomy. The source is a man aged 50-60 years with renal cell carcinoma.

The CDR3 region is CASRITGGAGQPQHF. CDR3 nucleotides: TGTGCCAGCAGGATAACAGGGGGCGCGGGTCAGCCCCAGCATTTT. The chain combines TRBV6-5 with TRBJ1-5; 9 bases fit TRBD1. This CDR3 has 15 residues. Germline assignment: CDR1 MNHEY and CDR2 SVGAGI. V lost 6 bases, J lost 6 bases, and 9 bases stayed unmatched.